The 16 T cell receptor beta chains listed next were all sequenced from one sample in a study of blood T cell repertoires in COVID-19. Only in-frame clones appear in the TCRdb table, and some are missing; sequencing was by immunoSEQ multiplex PCR. The table has 200,000 to 300,000 clones, 92% seen once; the top ten hold around 0.83%. The specimen was peripheral blood. Receptors were obtained from a man younger than 40 with COVID-19, enrolled during active disease.

This clone appeared once. The chain joins TRBV5-6 to TRBJ1-1; D remains ambiguous. V gave up 0 bases and J gave up 1 base, with 7 bases separating them. This CDR3 is 14 amino acids long. CDR1 and CDR2 from the germline V gene are SGHDT and YYEEEE. The CDR3 sequence: CASSLDTKNTEAFF. CDR3 sequence (DNA): TGTGCCAGCAGCTTGGACACGAAGAACACTGAAGCTTTCTTT.

V gene TRBV6-4 combines with J gene TRBJ2-3, with D perhaps TRBD2 (6 bases). V dropped 0 bases and J dropped 4 bases, with 11 bases sitting between them. Per the germline V gene, CDR1 is MRHNA and CDR2 is SNTAGT. The CDR3 length is 15 residues. The CDR3 nucleotides are TGTGCCAGCAGTGACTCGAGCGGGCCCGCAGATACGCAGTATTTT. This encodes CASSDSSGPADTQYF.

This clone is a singleton in its sample. The DNA for the CDR3 is TGTGCCAGCAGTCCGTCCTGGGGGGACGAAACTAACTATGGCTACACCTTC. This encodes CASSPSWGDETNYGYTF. This chain uses TRBV27 with TRBJ1-2, with D maybe TRBD1 (5 bases). Per germline, CDR1 MNHEY and CDR2 SMNVEV (reference sequence). V was pared by 5 bases and J by 0 bases, with 19 bases between. This CDR3 region has 17 residues.

This clone was counted once. The V and J genes are TRBV19 and TRBJ2-1; TRBD2 is a possible D gene (5 bases). Deletions cut 3 bases from V and 6 bases from J, with 9 bases between. The CDR3 runs to 13 residues. Per germline, CDR1 LNHDA and CDR2 SQIVND (reference sequence). The CDR3 DNA follows: TGTGCCAGTAGTATCGAGAGGGCCAATGAGCAGTTCTTC. Protein: CASSIERANEQFF.

The V and J genes are TRBV27 and TRBJ1-3; possibly TRBD1 for D (5 bases). V lost 5 bases and J lost 8, with 16 bases in between. The germline V gene has CDR1 MNHEY and CDR2 SMNVEV (reference sequence). The CDR3 runs to 14 residues. The CDR3 DNA reads TGTGCCAGCAGTCCCACCACTGCGGGGGACACCATATATTTT. It is translated as CASSPTTAGDTIYF.

V is TRBV5-5 and J is TRBJ2-1, with 7 bases fitting TRBD1. The J segment lost 2 bases and the V segment lost 2 bases, leaving 4 bases of the junction unmatched. The CDR3 has 15 amino acids. Per germline, CDR1 SGHKS and CDR2 YYEKEE (reference sequence). CDR3 nucleotides: TGTGCCAGCAGCTTAAGGGACAGTACCTACAATGAGCAGTTCTTC. This encodes CASSLRDSTYNEQFF.

In nucleotides, the CDR3 is TGTGCCAGCAGCGTCACGGGACTCGCACACAATGAGCAGTTCTTC. Translated, it gives CASSVTGLAHNEQFF. The rearrangement joins TRBV3-1 (or the pseudogene TRBV3-2) to TRBJ2-1, with a possible D match to TRBD2 (6 bases). The CDR3 is 15 amino acids. Germline lookup yields CDR1 LGHDT and CDR2 YNNKEL (reference sequence). Trimming left V 5 bases short and J 5 bases short, with 16 bases between.

A single count supports this clone. The rearrangement uses TRBV6-5 and TRBJ2-3, with a possible D match to TRBD2 (6 bases). The CDR3 has 15 residues. V was cut by 7 bases and J by 7 bases, with 21 bases left in between. CDR1 is MNHEY, CDR2 SVGAGI, per germline. The CDR3 reads CASTLGTPGANTQYF. In nucleotides, the CDR3 is TGTGCCAGCACCTTGGGGACTCCCGGCGCGAATACGCAGTATTTT.

The chain joins TRBV2 to TRBJ2-3, with a tentative D call TRBD2 (5 bases). Germline V gene sequence: CDR1 SNHLY, CDR2 FYNNEI. CDR3 size: 12 residues. The V gene lost 7 bases and the J gene lost 14 bases, with 19 bases spanning the gap. The CDR3: CASKRRETSGYF. Written as DNA, the CDR3 is TGTGCCAGCAAGAGAAGGGAGACCTCGGGGTATTTT.

The genes are TRBV2 and TRBJ2-3; 9 nucleotides align to TRBD1. CDR1 and CDR2 from the germline V gene are SNHLY and FYNNEI. This CDR3 has 18 amino acids. V lost 4 bases to trimming and J lost 5 bases; unmatched junction nucleotides: 16. The CDR3 DNA reads as TGTGCCAGCAGTGTAGGTTATATTGGACAGGGGCAGAGAGATACGCAGTATTTT. Protein: CASSVGYIGQGQRDTQYF.

This clone has just one count. The chain combines TRBV23-1 with TRBJ2-7, with 7 nucleotides matching TRBD1. TRBV23-1 is placed among ORFs of uncertain function. With 2 bases clipped from V and 0 bases from J, the junction kept 19 bases outside the gene matches. The CDR3 length is 20 residues. DNA of the CDR3: TGCGCCAGCAGTCAACGGTTCGGCGACAGGGAAGGTTTCCCCTCCTACGAGCAGTACTTC. Amino acids: CASSQRFGDREGFPSYEQYF.

The V call is TRBV6-5, the J call TRBJ1-4, with 9 bases fitting TRBD1. CDR1 is MNHEY, CDR2 SVGAGI, per germline. V shed 5 bases, J shed 7 bases, and the junction held 8 bases outside the gene matches. The length of the CDR3 is 15 residues. Written as DNA, the CDR3 is TGTGCCAGCAGTCTTAACAGGGGGCGGGGTGAAAAACTGTTTTTT. Translation gives CASSLNRGRGEKLFF.

This sequence joins TRBV3-1 (or the pseudogene TRBV3-2) and TRBJ1-5, with D maybe TRBD1 (5 bases). The germline V and J ends were trimmed by 4 bases and 7 bases, with 11 bases remaining between them. The germline CDR1 and CDR2 sequences are LGHDT and YNNKEL (reference sequence). This CDR3 has 13 amino acids. CDR3 nucleotide sequence: TGTGCCAGCAGCCGAAAGCGGGGGCAGCCCCAGCATTTT. It translates to CASSRKRGQPQHF.

Only one count was recorded for this clone. The V gene is TRBV4-2, the J gene TRBJ2-3, with D perhaps TRBD1 (5 bases). The V gene lost 3 bases and the J gene lost 6 bases, with 19 bases spanning the gap. CDR3 length equals 16 residues. Germline CDR1 is LGHNA and CDR2 is YNFKEQ. The CDR3 protein is CASSHEAKGLVDTQYF. CDR3 bases: TGTGCCAGCAGCCACGAAGCAAAGGGGTTGGTCGATACGCAGTATTTT.

The genes are TRBV19 and TRBJ1-1, with no clear D. This CDR3 has 13 residues. CDR1 and CDR2 (germline): LNHDA, SQIVND (reference sequence). V was pared by 7 bases and J by 5 bases, with 14 bases between. CDR3 nucleotides: TGTGCCAGTACATCTGGGAGGGAAACTGAAGCTTTCTTT. Amino acids: CASTSGRETEAFF.

The rearrangement links TRBV24-1 to TRBJ2-3; 8 positions agree with TRBD2. Germline trimming cut 2 bases from V and 2 bases from J; bases unmatched to any gene: 5. The CDR3 length is 16 residues. Per the germline V gene, CDR1 is KGHDR and CDR2 is SFDVKD. CDR3 bases: TGTGCCACCAGTGATTCCCCGGGGGGGGACACAGATACGCAGTATTTT. Its translation: CATSDSPGGDTDTQYF.